This paragraph covers one T cell receptor (beta chain) sequence. The sample contains more than one DNA sequence encoding this CDR3. The sample comes from a study of T cells in women clearing cervical HPV infection. Data came from immunoSEQ multiplex PCR; TCRdb stores just in-frame clones and leaves some out. The table lists around 13,000 clones, with around 21% in the top ten. The receptor comes from a woman between 18 and 75 years old with a cervical HPV16 infection that either progressed to CIN3+ or cleared (not recorded which). Sequencing was done on a sample of blood buffy coat.

The sequenced CDR3 bases are TGTGCCAGCTCACCAACGACAGGGACGGGAAACACC. This gives the protein CASSPTTGTGNT. The entire CDR3 is CASSPTTGTGNTIYF. The chain uses TRBV18 and TRBJ1-3; the match to TRBD1 covers 7 bases. The CDR3 end is not reached by the read, which stops 3 residues before it; the germline J gene fills it in. After removal of 2 bases from V and 4 bases from J, the junction contained 5 bases not matched to a gene. CDR1 and CDR2 from the germline V gene are KGHSH and LQKENI. This CDR3 region has 15 residues. Supplemented by reference TRBV18 and TRBJ1-3, the full variable domain reads NAGVMQNPRHLVRRRGQEARLRCSPMKGHSHVYWYRQLPEEGLKFMVYLQKENIIDESGMPKERFSAEFPKEGPSILRIQQVVRGDSAAYFCASSPTTGTGNTIYFGEGSWLTVV.